The 16 T cell receptor beta chains below were found in one sample sequenced in a study of T cells in Graves' hyperthyroidism and ophthalmopathy. Amplified regions were TCR beta CDR3 sequences from RNA transcripts. First-round RT-PCR of the TCR CDR3 relied on the HTBI primer set. TCRdb ran MiXCR on the multiplex PCR reads and lists one entry per CDR3 protein. The sample contains 600,000 to 700,000 distinct CDR3 sequences, just under 45% of which appear only once. Sequencing input: peripheral blood or thyroid tissue (not recorded which). Every receptor here comes from an adult man with Graves' disease, either hyperthyroidism or ophthalmopathy (not recorded which).

This CDR3 reads CSAKSPSEAFF. The CDR3 nucleotides read TGCAGTGCTAAGTCCCCAAGTGAAGCTTTCTTT. The chain combines TRBV20-1 with TRBJ1-1; D remains unclear. Between the trimmed V and J ends, which lost 4 bases and 7 bases, there was a span of 10 bases. Germline lookup yields CDR1 DFQATT and CDR2 SNEGSKA (reference sequence). The CDR3 consists of 11 residues.

V gene TRBV20-1 combines with J gene TRBJ1-1; D is ambiguous. The CDR3 has 16 amino acids. CDR1 and CDR2 (germline): DFQATT, SNEGSKA (reference sequence). The V gene lost 5 bases and the J gene lost 0 bases, with 19 bases spanning the gap. CDR3 sequence reads: CSAGRQATLMNTEAFF. Here the CDR3 DNA reads TGCAGTGCTGGGCGCCAAGCGACACTCATGAACACTGAAGCTTTCTTT.

Concerning this clonotype: A clone one base away is much larger, so this may be a read error. This chain links TRBV6-4 with TRBJ1-1; D is ambiguous. Germline assignment: CDR1 MRHNA and CDR2 SNTAGT. Trimming removed 3 bases from V and 1 base from J, with 3 bases in between. The CDR3 covers 12 residues. In DNA form, the CDR3 reads TGTGCCAGCAGTGAATCGAACACTGAAGCTTTCTTT. It is translated as CASSESNTEAFF.

This clonotype has just a few counts. The chain links TRBV6-5 to TRBJ2-7; 8 bases map to TRBD1. Looked up from germline, CDR1 is MNHEY and CDR2 is SVGAGI. The V and J ends lost 4 bases and 5 bases, in that order; junction bases with no gene match: 13. There are 16 residues in the CDR3. Here the CDR3 reads CASSSTPGQVNHEQYF. CDR3 nucleotides: TGTGCCAGCAGTTCGACCCCGGGACAGGTGAACCACGAGCAGTACTTC.

This clonotype was counted only a few times. The V gene is TRBV9, the J gene TRBJ1-3; 9 positions match TRBD1. The junction had 5 bases not matched to a gene; V was cut back by 4 bases and J by 3 bases. CDR1 and CDR2 from the germline V gene are SGDLS and YYNGEE. This CDR3 is 15 amino acids long. The CDR3 loop is CASSPDRGGGNTIYF. DNA of the CDR3: TGTGCCAGCAGCCCGGACAGGGGCGGTGGAAACACCATATATTTT.

Notes on this clonotype: A much larger clone lies a single base off, so this may be a read error. The chain combines TRBV2 with TRBJ1-2; 8 nucleotides agree with TRBD1. The CDR3 is made up of 14 amino acids. Looked up from germline, CDR1 is SNHLY and CDR2 is FYNNEI. CDR3 nucleotide sequence: TGTGCCAGCAGTATTTCCGGGACAGGCTATGGCCACACCTTC. Translating gives CASSISGTGYGHTF.

Turning to this clonotype: It may be a read error: a sequence one base away is much more abundant. The chain has TRBV2 and TRBJ2-2; 11 bases align to TRBD2. Germline-derived CDR1 and CDR2 are SNHLY and FYNNEI. The CDR3 loop spans 20 amino acids. The CDR3 region is CASIPRGGLAALPNTGGLFF. In nucleotides, the CDR3 is TGTGCCAGCATCCCTCGGGGGGGACTAGCGGCACTGCCGAACACCGGGGGGCTGTTTTTT.

This clonotype was picked up a small number of times. The gene calls are TRBV29-1 and TRBJ1-1; the D is unclear. This CDR3 contains 13 residues. The V end lost 1 base, the J end lost 4 bases, and 10 bases lay between the germline ends. The germline V gene has CDR1 SQVTM and CDR2 ANQGSEA. As DNA, the CDR3 is TGCAGCGTTGAAGTACAATGGGGCACTGAAGCTTTCTTT. This codes for CSVEVQWGTEAFF. Combining the CDR3 with reference TRBV29-1 and TRBJ1-1 gives the whole variable domain SAVISQKPSRDICQRGTSLTIQCQVDSQVTMMFWYRQQPGQSLTLIATANQGSEATYESGFVIDKFPISRPNLTFSTLTVSNMSPEDSSIYLCSVEVQWGTEAFFGQGTRLTVV.

Many counts were recorded for this clonotype. The rearrangement uses TRBV29-1 and TRBJ2-7; D remains unclear. Trimming shortened V by 4 bases and J by 1 base, and 8 bases separated the two germline ends. Germline CDR1 and CDR2: SQVTM and ANQGSEA. The CDR3 length is 12 residues. Here the CDR3 DNA reads TGCAGCGTTGCGTCCCCGTCCTACGAGCAGTACTTC. This gives the protein CSVASPSYEQYF.

The CDR3 loop reads CASSLGFGHGYTF. The CDR3 DNA reads TGTGCCAGCAGTTTAGGGTTTGGTCATGGCTACACCTTC. The V call is TRBV2, the J call TRBJ1-2; D is undetermined. This CDR3 comprises 13 residues. The V gene lost 5 bases and the J gene lost 6 bases, with 13 bases spanning the gap. Germline lookup yields CDR1 SNHLY and CDR2 FYNNEI. Full variable domain (missing parts from reference TRBV2 and TRBJ1-2): EPEVTQTPSHQVTQMGQEVILRCVPISNHLYFYWYRQILGQKVEFLVSFYNNEISEKSEIFDDQFSVERPDGSNFTLKIRSTKLEDSAMYFCASSLGFGHGYTFGSGTRLTVV.

The rearrangement links TRBV12-3 or TRBV12-4 to TRBJ1-1; tentative D call: TRBD1 (6 bases). The CDR3 has 14 amino acids. V shed 6 bases and J shed 6 bases, with 17 bases lying between them. This CDR3 reads CASRGDDQGPEAFF. As DNA, the CDR3 is TGTGCCAGCAGGGGGGACGACCAGGGGCCTGAAGCTTTCTTT.

The CDR3 nucleotides are TGTGCCAGCAGCGGACGGACTAGCGGGGGGGCCGCATACTTC. This gives the protein CASSGRTSGGAAYF. The chain has TRBV7-9 and TRBJ2-5; 15 bases map to TRBD2. CDR3 length equals 14 residues. The V gene's germline CDR1 is SEHNR and CDR2 FQNEAQ (reference sequence). V trimming: 5 bases; J trimming: 14 bases; junction bases outside the gene matches: 9.

The chain joins TRBV29-1 to TRBJ2-2; 8 positions match TRBD1. Trimming took 3 bases from V and 5 from J; bases not matched to a gene: 5. There are 14 residues in the CDR3. Germline V gene lookup returns CDR1 SQVTM and CDR2 ANQGSEA. The CDR3 region has the DNA TGCAGCGTTGATCAGGGGGCGAGAACCGGGGAGCTGTTTTTT. Amino acids: CSVDQGARTGELFF.

The chain employs TRBV2 and TRBJ2-2; D ambiguous. Germline CDR1 reads SNHLY; CDR2 reads FYNNEI. With 3 bases removed from V and 7 bases from J, the gap between germline ends came to 15 bases. CDR3 length equals 15 residues. CDR3 residues: CASSEDNGVDGELFF. CDR3 DNA: TGTGCCAGCAGTGAGGATAATGGGGTGGACGGGGAGCTGTTTTTT.

This rearrangement joins TRBV24-1 to TRBJ1-5; D possibly corresponds to TRBD1 (5 bases). The CDR3 extends over 13 amino acids. V lost 4 bases, J lost 10 bases, and 13 bases lay in between. CDR1 is KGHDR and CDR2 is SFDVKD in the germline V gene. The CDR3 coding sequence is TGTGCCACCAGTGACTTGGGACCGAACCCCCAGCATTTT. It specifies CATSDLGPNPQHF.

J is TRBJ1-1 and V is TRBV7-9, with TRBD1 matching 9 bases. With 5 bases clipped from V and 0 bases from J, the junction kept 10 bases outside the gene matches. This CDR3 has 17 residues. Per the germline V gene, CDR1 is SEHNR and CDR2 is FQNEAQ (reference sequence). The CDR3 region has the DNA TGTGCCAGCAGCCTAACAGGGGGCGGACCGTTGAACACTGAAGCTTTCTTT. Translating it yields CASSLTGGGPLNTEAFF.